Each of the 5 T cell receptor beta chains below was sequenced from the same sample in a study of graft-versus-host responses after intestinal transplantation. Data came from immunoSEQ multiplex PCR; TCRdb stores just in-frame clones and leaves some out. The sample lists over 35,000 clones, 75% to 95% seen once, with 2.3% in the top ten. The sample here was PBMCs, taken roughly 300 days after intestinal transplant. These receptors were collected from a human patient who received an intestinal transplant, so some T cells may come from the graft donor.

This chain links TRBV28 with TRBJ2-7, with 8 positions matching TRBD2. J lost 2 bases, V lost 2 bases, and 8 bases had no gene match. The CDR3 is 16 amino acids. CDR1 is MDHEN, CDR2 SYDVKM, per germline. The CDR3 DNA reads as TGTGCCAGCAGTTTAGGAACTAGCGGAGGAGCCTACGAGCAGTACTTC. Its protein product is CASSLGTSGGAYEQYF.

The CDR3 DNA is TGTGCCTGGAGTGCAGCGTCTGATGCCAACGTCCTGACTTTC. Translation: CAWSAASDANVLTF. The chain employs TRBV30 and TRBJ2-6; no firm D call. Deletions cut 1 base from V and 7 bases from J, with 11 bases between. The CDR3 covers 14 residues. CDR1 and CDR2 from the germline V gene are GTSNPN and SVGIG (reference sequence).

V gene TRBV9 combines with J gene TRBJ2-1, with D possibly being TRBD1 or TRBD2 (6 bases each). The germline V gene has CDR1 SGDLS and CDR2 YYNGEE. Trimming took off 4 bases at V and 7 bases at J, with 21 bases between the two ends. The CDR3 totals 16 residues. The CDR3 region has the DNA TGTGCCAGCAGCCCACACCCTAAAGGGGGGATTAATGAGCAGTTCTTC. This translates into CASSPHPKGGINEQFF.

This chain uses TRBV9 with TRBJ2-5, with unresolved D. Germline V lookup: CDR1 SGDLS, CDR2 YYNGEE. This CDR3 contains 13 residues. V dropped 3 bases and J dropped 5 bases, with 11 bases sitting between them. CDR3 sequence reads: CASSGGPRETQYF. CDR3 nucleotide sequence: TGTGCCAGCAGCGGTGGGCCCCGTGAGACCCAGTACTTC.

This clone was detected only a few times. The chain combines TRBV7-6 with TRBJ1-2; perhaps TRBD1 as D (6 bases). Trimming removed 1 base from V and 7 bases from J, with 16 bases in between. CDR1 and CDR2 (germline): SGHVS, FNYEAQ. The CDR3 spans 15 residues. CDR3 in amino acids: CASSLEGGAFVGYTF. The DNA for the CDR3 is TGTGCCAGCAGCTTAGAGGGGGGGGCATTTGTTGGCTACACCTTC.